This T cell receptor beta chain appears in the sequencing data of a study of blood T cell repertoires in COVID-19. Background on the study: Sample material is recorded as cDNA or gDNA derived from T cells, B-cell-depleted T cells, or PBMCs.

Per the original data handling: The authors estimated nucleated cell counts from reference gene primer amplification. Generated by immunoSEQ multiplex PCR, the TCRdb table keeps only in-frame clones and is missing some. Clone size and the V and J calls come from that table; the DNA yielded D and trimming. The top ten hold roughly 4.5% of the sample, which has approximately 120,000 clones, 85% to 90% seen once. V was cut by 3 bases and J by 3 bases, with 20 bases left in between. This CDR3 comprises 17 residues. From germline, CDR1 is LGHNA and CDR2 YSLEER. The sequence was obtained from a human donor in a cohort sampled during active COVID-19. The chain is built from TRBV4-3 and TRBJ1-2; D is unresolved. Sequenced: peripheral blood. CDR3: CASSQTSMGVPYYGYTF. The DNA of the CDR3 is TGCGCCAGCAGCCAGACAAGCATGGGCGTCCCATACTATGGCTACACCTTC.